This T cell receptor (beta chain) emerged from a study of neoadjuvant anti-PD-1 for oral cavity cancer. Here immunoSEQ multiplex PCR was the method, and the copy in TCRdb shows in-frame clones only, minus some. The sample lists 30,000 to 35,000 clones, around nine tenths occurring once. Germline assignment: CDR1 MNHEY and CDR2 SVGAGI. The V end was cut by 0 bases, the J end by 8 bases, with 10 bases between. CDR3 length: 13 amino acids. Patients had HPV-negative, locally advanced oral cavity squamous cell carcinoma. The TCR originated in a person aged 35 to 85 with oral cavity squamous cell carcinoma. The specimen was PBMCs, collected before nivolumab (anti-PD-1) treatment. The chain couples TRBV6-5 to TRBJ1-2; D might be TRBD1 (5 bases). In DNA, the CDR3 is TGTGCCAGCAGTTACTCGGGGGGTCAGGGCTACACCTTC. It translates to CASSYSGGQGYTF.